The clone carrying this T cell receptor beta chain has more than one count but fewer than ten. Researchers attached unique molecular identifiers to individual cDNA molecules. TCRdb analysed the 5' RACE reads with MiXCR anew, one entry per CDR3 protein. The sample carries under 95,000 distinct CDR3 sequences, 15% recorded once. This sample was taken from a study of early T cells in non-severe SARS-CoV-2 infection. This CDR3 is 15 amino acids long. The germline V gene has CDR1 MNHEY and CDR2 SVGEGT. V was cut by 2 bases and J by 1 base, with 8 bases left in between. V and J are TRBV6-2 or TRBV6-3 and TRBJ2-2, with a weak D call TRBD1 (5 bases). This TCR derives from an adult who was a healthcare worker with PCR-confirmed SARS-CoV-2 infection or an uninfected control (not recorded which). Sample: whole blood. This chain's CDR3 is CASSYSRENTGELFF. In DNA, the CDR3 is TGTGCCAGCAGTTACAGCAGGGAGAACACCGGGGAGCTGTTTTTT.